This TCR beta chain was identified in a study of cytomegalovirus exposure and HLA in healthy donors. Details on this clone: The antigen remains unidentified.

PCR amplification relied on 60 Vbeta primers (plus 13 Jbeta primers). The method was immunoSEQ multiplex PCR; TCRdb's version includes in-frame clones alone and lacks a portion of them. The sample records 150,000 to 200,000 clones, just under 85% being singletons. Notes on the study in general: With high specificity and sensitivity, the classifier reportedly diagnosed cytomegalovirus status. The authors listed about 170 TCR beta chains as cytomegalovirus-associated.

The CDR3 has 13 residues. Germline V lookup: CDR1 SGHTS, CDR2 YDEGEE. V lost 4 bases and J 5 bases, leaving 9 bases between the germline ends. Sample: PBMCs. The V call is TRBV5-8, the J call TRBJ1-4; no definite D call. This sequence was found in a girl aged 10-17 years in good health and CMV-seropositive. The DNA for the CDR3 is TGTGCCAGCAGCAGGAGTCCAAATGAAAAACTGTTTTTT. Its translation: CASSRSPNEKLFF.